This T cell receptor beta chain emerged from a study of T cell responses to AZD1222 COVID-19 vaccine. Assay: immunoSEQ multiplex PCR; the TCRdb copy retains only in-frame clones and omits some. The profile shows roughly 150,000 clones, roughly 90% of them singletons. V lost 3 bases and J 7 bases, leaving 4 bases between the germline ends. The CDR3 extends over 11 amino acids. The germline V gene has CDR1 SGHAT and CDR2 FQNNGV. The receptor was derived from an adult in good health. The chain has TRBV11-2 and TRBJ1-3; D unclear. Here the sequenced sample was peripheral blood, taken on day 0 of AZD1222 vaccination. The CDR3 region is CASSLGNTIYF. The CDR3 coding sequence is TGTGCCAGCAGCTTGGGGAACACCATATATTTT.